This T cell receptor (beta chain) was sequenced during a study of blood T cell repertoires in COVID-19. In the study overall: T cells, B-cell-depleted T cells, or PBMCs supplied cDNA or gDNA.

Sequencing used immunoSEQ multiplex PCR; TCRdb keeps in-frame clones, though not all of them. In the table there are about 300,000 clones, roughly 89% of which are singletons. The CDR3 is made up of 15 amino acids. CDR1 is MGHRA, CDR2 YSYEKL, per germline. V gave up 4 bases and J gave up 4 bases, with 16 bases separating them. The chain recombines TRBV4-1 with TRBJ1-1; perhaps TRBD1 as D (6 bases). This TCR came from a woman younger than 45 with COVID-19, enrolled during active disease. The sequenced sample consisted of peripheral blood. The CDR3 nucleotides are TGCGCCAGCAGCCGCCTTTCCAGGGGTGGCACTGAAGCTTTCTTT. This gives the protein CASSRLSRGGTEAFF.